Given below is one TCR beta chain in context. This clone was recorded only once. No cognate antigen has been identified for it. No clone much larger than this one lies a single base away; base qualities are absent. Taken with the paper, the label for time point translates to: baseline before first vaccination. Vaccinee samples were obtained from the UK trials COV001 and COV002, which included a single-blind randomized controlled phase 2/3 trial of AZD1222 (ChAdOx1 nCoV-19) in healthy adults. For TCRbeta chain sequencing, PBMC samples were collected from trial participants at day 0 and at day 28 after the second dose. The CDR3 regions of human TCRbeta chains were analyzed by immunosequencing. On the study's bioinformatics: Repertoire TCRs were checked for matches against a reference library of SARS-CoV-2-specific TCRs that had been generated using the MIRA antigen-specificity platform. Breadth was defined as the fraction of unique TCRs that were SARS-CoV-2-associated, and depth was defined as the fraction of total T cells that were SARS-CoV-2-associated. Using the MIRA data, each spike-specific TCR was assigned both to the spike region to which the TCR was reactive and to a CD4 or CD8 class. Log10-transformed breadth and depth values were compared by one-way ANOVA with Sidak's multiple comparisons tests. Entries here come from immuneACCESS through TCRdb and include only in-frame sequences with V and J called. Some clones fail to appear in such tables; in the studies checked, an unresolved V gene covers under half of the shortfall, and the cause of the remainder is unknown. D and trimming were read from the DNA, whereas the V and J calls and clone size are those reported in that table. For this sample there are approximately 97,000 clones; 90% to 95% appear just once. The ten largest account for more than 6.5% of the sample.

The data were obtained in a study of T cell responses to AZD1222 COVID-19 vaccine (dated by TCRdb to about 2021). For the wider study: AZD1222 recipients whose second dose came at about 4 weeks and those whose second dose came at about 12 weeks were combined into one group, since spike-specific TCR depth and breadth did not differ between the two schedules. A total of approximately 230 trial participants underwent TCR sequencing, of whom nearly 210 received two doses of AZD1222 and about 26 received two doses of the MenACWY control vaccine. Trial participants were enrolled by age into 18-55, 56-69 and 70-plus year subgroups, with 148, 28 and 57 TCR-sequenced participants respectively. Results and caveats for the whole study, not just this receptor: Conclusions about previously exposed vaccinees were limited because only a handful of AZD1222 recipients were SARS-CoV-2 seropositive at baseline. The vaccine-associated CD4 TCRs covered the entire spike protein, and the dominant responses fell in regions 160-218 and 743-854. Spike-specific TCR breadth and depth rose significantly after two AZD1222 doses compared with day 0 and with MenACWY recipients. Because no day 14 peak-response samples were available, the repertoires could be characterized only after the peak T cell response. Reportedly, almost half of the unique spike-specific TCRs recognized epitopes lying outside the regions that are mutated in the B.1.351 and B.1.1.7 variants. In the small 56-69-year group, the increase in depth fell short of significance, most likely because of low power. Participants were mostly white British, with more females than males. The authors suggested clonal diversity may have been underestimated.

From cysteine to phenylalanine, the CDR3 is 15 amino acids long. Of the read, only the CDR3 DNA is kept; its 45 bases are in frame from base 1. Relative to germline, V is 4 bases shorter and J is 9 bases shorter, with 16 bases between their ends. From a lookup of the germline V gene, CDR1 and CDR2 are SGHTA and FQGNSA. The clonotype was recovered from an adult in good health. The sequence links TRBV7-2 to TRBJ1-6; the D gene lacks a confident call. The specimen was peripheral blood, collected on day 0 of AZD1222 vaccination. The CDR3: CASSSTPVGGSPLHF. The DNA sequence follows: TGTGCCAGCAGCTCGACTCCCGTGGGCGGTTCACCCCTCCACTTT.